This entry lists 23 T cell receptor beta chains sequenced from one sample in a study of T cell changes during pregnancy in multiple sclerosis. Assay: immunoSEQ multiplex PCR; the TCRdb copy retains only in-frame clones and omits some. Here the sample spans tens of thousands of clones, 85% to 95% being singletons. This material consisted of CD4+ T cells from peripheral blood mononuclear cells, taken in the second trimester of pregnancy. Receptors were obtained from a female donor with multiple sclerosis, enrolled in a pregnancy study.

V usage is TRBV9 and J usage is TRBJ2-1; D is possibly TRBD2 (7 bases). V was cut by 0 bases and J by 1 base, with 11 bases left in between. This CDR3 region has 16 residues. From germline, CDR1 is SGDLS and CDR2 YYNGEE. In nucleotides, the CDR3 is TGTGCCAGCAGCGTAGAGGGGAGGGGGTCCTACAATGAGCAGTTCTTC. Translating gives CASSVEGRGSYNEQFF.

The CDR3 region is CASSPPRGSYNEQFF. The CDR3 nucleotides are TGCGCCAGCAGCCCCCCGCGGGGTTCCTACAATGAGCAGTTCTTC. This sequence joins TRBV5-1 and TRBJ2-1; D is perhaps TRBD2 (6 bases). V lost 4 bases, J lost 1 base, and 12 bases lay in between. The V gene's germline CDR1 is SGHRS and CDR2 YFSETQ. The CDR3 covers 15 residues.

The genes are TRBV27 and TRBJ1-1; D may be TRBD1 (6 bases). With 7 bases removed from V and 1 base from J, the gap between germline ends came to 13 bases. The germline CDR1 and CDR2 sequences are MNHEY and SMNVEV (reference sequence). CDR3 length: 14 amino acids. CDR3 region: CASTAGQKNTEAFF. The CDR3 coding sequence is TGTGCCAGCACCGCCGGACAGAAGAACACTGAAGCTTTCTTT.

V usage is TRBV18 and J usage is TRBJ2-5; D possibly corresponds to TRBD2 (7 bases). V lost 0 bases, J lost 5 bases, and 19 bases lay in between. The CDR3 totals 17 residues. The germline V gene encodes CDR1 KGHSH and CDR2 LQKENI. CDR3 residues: CASSPPDRRGAGETQYF. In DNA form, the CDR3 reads TGTGCCAGCTCACCACCAGATCGCCGGGGGGCCGGGGAGACCCAGTACTTC.

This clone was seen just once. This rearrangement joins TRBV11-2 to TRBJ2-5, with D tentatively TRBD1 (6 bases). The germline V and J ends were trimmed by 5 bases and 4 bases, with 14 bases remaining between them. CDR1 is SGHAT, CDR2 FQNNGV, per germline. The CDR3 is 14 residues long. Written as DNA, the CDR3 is TGTGCCAGCAGCCCCACAGCAGGGGCAGAGACCCAGTACTTC. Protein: CASSPTAGAETQYF.

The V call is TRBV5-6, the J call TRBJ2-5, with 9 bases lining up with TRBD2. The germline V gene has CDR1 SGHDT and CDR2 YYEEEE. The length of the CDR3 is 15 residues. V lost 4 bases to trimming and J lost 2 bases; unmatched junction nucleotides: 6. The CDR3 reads CASSPFSGGQETQYF. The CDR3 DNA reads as TGTGCCAGCAGCCCCTTTAGCGGGGGACAAGAGACCCAGTACTTC.

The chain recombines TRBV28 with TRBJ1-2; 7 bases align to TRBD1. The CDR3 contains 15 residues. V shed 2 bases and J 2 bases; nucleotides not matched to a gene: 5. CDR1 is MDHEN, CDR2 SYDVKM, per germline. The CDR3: CASSLRDSINYGYTF. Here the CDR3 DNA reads TGTGCCAGCAGTTTAAGGGACAGCATAAACTATGGCTACACCTTC.

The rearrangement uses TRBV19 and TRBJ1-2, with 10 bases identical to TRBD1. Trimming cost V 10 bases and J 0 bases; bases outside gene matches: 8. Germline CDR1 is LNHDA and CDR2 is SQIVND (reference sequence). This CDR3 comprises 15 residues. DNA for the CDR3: TGTGCCACTAGGACAGGGGGGAAGGCTAACTATGGCTACACCTTC. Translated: CATRTGGKANYGYTF.

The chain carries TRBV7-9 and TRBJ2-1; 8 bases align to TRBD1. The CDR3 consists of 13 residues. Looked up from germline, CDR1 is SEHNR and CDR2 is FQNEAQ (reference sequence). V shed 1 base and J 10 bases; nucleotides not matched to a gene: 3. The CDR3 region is CASSLETGDEQFF. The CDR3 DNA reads TGTGCCAGCAGCTTAGAGACAGGGGACGAGCAGTTCTTC.

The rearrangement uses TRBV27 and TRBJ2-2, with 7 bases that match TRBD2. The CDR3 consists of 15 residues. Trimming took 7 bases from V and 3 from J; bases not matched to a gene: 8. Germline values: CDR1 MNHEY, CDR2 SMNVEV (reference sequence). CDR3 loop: CASKRGGADTGELFF. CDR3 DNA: TGTGCCAGCAAGAGGGGAGGGGCCGACACCGGGGAGCTGTTTTTT.

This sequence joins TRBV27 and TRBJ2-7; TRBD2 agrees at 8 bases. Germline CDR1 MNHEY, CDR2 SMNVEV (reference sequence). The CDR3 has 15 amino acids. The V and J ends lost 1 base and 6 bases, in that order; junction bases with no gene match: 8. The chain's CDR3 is CASSLFKQRGGEQYF. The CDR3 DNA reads TGTGCCAGCAGTTTATTCAAGCAACGGGGGGGCGAGCAGTACTTC.

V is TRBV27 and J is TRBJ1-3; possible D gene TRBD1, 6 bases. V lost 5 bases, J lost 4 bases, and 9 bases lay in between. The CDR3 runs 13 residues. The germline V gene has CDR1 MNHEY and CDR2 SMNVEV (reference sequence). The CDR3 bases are TGTGCCAGCAGTAGTACAGGGGGAAACACCATATATTTT. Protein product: CASSSTGGNTIYF.

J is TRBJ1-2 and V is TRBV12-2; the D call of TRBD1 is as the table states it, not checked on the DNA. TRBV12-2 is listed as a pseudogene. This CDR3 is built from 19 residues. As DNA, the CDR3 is TGTGCAAGTCGCTTAGTAAAAAGGGGTCCTCTAGTAGCTAACTATGGCTACACCTTC. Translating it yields CASRLVKRGPLVANYGYTF.

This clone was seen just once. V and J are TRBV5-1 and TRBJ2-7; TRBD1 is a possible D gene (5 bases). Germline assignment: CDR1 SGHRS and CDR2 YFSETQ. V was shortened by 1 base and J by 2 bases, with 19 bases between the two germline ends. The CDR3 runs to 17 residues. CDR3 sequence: CASSLRAPLGRPYEQYF. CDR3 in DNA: TGCGCCAGCAGCTTGAGGGCGCCCCTGGGGCGCCCCTACGAGCAGTACTTC.

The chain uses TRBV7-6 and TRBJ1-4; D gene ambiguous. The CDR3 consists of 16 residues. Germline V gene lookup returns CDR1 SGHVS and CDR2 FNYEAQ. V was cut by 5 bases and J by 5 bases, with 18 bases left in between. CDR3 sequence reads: CASSPRWSGLNEKLFF. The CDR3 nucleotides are TGTGCCAGCAGCCCGCGGTGGTCAGGACTAAATGAAAAACTGTTTTTT.

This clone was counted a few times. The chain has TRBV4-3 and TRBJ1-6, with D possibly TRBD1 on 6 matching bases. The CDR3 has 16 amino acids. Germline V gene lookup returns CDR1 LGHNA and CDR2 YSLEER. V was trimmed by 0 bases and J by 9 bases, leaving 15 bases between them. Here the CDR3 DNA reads TGCGCCAGCAGCCAAGAGTGGGGACAAACCTCTTCACCCCTCCACTTT. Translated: CASSQEWGQTSSPLHF.

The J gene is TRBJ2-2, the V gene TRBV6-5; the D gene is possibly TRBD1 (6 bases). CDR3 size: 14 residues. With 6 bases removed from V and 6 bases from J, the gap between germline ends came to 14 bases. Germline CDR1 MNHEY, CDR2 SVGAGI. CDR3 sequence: CASSQTGFSGELFF. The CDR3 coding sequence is TGTGCCAGCAGCCAAACAGGGTTCTCCGGGGAGCTGTTTTTT.

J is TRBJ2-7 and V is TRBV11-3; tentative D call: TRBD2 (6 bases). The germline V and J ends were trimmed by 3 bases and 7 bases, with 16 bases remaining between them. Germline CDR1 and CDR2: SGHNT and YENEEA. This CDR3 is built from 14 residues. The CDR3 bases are TGTGCCAGCAGCTTGGAAGGACCCGCGGGGGAGCAGTACTTC. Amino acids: CASSLEGPAGEQYF.

The CDR3, as DNA: TGTGCCAGTAGTTGGGGGCCAGCGTTTGAGCAGTACTTC. Encoded protein: CASSWGPAFEQYF. V usage is TRBV19 and J usage is TRBJ2-7; D perhaps matches TRBD1 (6 bases). The CDR3 spans 13 residues. The V gene's germline CDR1 is LNHDA and CDR2 SQIVND (reference sequence). Trimming pared 5 bases from V and 7 bases from J, leaving 15 bases between.

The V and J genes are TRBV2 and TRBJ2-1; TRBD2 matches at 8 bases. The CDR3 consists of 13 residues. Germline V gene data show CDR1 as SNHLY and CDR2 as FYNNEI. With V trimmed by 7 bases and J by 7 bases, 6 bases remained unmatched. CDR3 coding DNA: TGTGCCAGCACCGGGAGGGCCGGAAATGAGCAGTTCTTC. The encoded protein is CASTGRAGNEQFF.

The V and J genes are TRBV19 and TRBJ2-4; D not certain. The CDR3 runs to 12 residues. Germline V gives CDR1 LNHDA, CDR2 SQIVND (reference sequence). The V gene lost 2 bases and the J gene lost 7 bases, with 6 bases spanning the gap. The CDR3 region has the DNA TGTGCCAGTAGTATACTAGGCAACATTCAGTACTTC. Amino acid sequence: CASSILGNIQYF.

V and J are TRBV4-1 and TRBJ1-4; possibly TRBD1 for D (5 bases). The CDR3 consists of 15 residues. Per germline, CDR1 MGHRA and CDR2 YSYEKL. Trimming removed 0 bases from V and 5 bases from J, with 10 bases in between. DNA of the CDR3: TGCGCCAGCAGCCAAGATGGGTCAGGGAATGAAAAACTGTTTTTT. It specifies CASSQDGSGNEKLFF.

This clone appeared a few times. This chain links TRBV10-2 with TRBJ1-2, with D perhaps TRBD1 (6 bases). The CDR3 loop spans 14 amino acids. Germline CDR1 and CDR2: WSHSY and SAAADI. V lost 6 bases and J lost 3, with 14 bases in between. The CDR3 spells CASSKGQLDYGYTF. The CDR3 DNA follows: TGCGCCAGCAGCAAAGGACAGTTAGACTATGGCTACACCTTC.